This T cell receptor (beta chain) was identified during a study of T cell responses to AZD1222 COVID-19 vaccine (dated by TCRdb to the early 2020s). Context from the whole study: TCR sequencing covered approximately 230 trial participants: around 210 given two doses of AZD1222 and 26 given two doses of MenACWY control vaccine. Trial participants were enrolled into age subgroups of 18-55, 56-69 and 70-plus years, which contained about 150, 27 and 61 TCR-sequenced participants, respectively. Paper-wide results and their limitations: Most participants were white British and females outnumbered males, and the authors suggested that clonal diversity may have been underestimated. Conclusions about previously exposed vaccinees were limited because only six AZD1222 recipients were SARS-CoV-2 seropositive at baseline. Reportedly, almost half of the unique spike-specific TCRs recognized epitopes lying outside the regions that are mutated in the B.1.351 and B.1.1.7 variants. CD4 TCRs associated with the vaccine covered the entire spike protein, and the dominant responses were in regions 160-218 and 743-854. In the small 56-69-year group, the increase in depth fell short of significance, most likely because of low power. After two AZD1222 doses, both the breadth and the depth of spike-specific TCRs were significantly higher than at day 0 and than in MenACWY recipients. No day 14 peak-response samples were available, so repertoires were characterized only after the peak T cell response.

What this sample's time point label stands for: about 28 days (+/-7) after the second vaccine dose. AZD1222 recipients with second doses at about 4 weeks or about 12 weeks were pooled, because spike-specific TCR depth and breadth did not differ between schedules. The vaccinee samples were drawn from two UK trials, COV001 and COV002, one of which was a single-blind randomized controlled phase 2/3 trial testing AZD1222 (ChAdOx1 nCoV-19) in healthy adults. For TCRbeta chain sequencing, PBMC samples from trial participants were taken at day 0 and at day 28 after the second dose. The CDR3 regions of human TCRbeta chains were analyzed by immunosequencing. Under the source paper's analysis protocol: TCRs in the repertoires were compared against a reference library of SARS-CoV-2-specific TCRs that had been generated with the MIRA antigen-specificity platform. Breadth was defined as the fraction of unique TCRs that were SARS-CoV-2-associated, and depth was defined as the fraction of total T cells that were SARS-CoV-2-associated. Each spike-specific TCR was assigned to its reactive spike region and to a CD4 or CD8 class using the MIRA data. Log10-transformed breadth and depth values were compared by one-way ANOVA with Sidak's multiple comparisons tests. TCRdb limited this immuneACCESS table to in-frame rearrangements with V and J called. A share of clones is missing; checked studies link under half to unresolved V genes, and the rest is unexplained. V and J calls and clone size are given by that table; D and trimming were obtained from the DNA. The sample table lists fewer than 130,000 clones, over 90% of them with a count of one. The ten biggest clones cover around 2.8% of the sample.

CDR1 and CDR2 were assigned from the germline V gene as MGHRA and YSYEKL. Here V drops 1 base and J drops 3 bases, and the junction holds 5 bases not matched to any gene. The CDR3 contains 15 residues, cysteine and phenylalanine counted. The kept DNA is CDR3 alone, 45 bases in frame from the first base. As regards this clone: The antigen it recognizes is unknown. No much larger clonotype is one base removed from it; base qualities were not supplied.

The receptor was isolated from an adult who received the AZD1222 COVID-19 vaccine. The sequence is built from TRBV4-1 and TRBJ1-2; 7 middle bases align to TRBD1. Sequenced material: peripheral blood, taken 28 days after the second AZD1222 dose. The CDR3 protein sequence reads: CASSQGGQGDYGYTF. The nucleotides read TGCGCCAGCAGCCAAGGGGGGCAGGGGGACTATGGCTACACCTTC.